This is a list of T cell receptor beta chains from one sample in a study of T cell responses to AZD1222 COVID-19 vaccine. Libraries were prepared by immunoSEQ multiplex PCR; TCRdb keeps only in-frame clonotypes and omits some of them. The data contain about 120,000 clones, 80% to 90% of them singletons. Sequences were derived from peripheral blood, sampled on day 0 of AZD1222 vaccination. These receptors all stem from an adult in good health. Both conserved end residues are part of each CDR3. D genes are given only for firm matches. A row's size may be missing; if present it is once, few, many or a size class.

abundance | d_gene | j_gene | v_gene | CDR3aa | CDR3nt
- | TRBD2 | TRBJ2-3 | TRBV9 | CASSVDPRGRAGVPDTQYF | TGTGCCAGCAGCGTAGATCCTCGGGGGAGGGCGGGAGTCCCCGATACGCAGTATTTT
- | - | TRBJ1-1 | TRBV28 | CASSLLQNTEAFF | TGTGCCAGCAGTTTACTACAGAACACTGAAGCTTTCTTT
few | - | TRBJ2-7 | TRBV14 | CASSKTYERQYF | TGTGCCAGCAGTAAAACCTACGAGCGGCAGTACTTC
- | - | TRBJ2-3 | TRBV7-3 | CASSQNNPTDTQYF | TGTGCCAGCAGCCAAAATAACCCCACAGATACGCAGTATTTT
few | TRBD2 | TRBJ2-1 | TRBV7-3 | CASSYLGGSRQFF | TGTGCCAGCAGCTACCTTGGCGGGAGCCGGCAGTTCTTC
- | TRBD2 | TRBJ2-1 | TRBV11-3 | CASSLDKGLAGDEQFF | TGTGCCAGCAGCTTAGATAAGGGACTAGCGGGGGATGAGCAGTTCTTC
- | TRBD2 | TRBJ2-7 | TRBV28 | CASSPRLAGNYEQYF | TGTGCCAGCAGTCCTAGACTAGCGGGAAACTACGAGCAGTACTTC
- | - | TRBJ2-7 | TRBV3-1/TRBV3-2 | CASSATGTEQYF | TGTGCCAGCAGCGCGACAGGTACCGAGCAGTACTTC
- | TRBD2 | TRBJ2-1 | TRBV5-4 | CASSSSGITSYNEQFF | TGTGCCTCAAGTAGCAGCGGGATCACCTCCTACAATGAGCAGTTCTTC
- | - | TRBJ1-1 | TRBV11-2 | CASSLVGGNTEAFF | TGTGCCAGCAGCTTAGTTGGGGGGAACACTGAAGCTTTCTTT
once | TRBD2 | TRBJ2-3 | TRBV10-3 | CAISDGGRAPGTDTQYF | TGTGCCATCAGTGACGGCGGGAGGGCCCCTGGCACAGATACGCAGTATTTT
- | - | TRBJ2-3 | TRBV6-2/TRBV6-3 | CASSYSSGNTQYF | TGTGCCAGCAGTTACTCATCCGGAAATACGCAGTATTTT
- | TRBD1 | TRBJ2-7 | TRBV30 | CASNRGLYEQYF | TGTGCCAGCAACAGGGGGCTCTACGAGCAGTACTTC
- | - | TRBJ2-3 | TRBV7-6 | CATQGGVTINTDTQYF | TGTGCCACCCAAGGGGGGGTTACAATAAACACAGATACGCAGTATTTT
- | - | TRBJ2-1 | TRBV19 | CASSIQGAGVQFF | TGTGCCAGTAGTATTCAGGGGGCGGGAGTACAGTTCTTC
- | TRBD1 | TRBJ1-5 | TRBV15 | CATSRDLGQGAWSNQPQHF | TGTGCCACCAGCAGAGATCTGGGACAGGGGGCTTGGAGCAATCAGCCCCAGCATTTT
- | - | TRBJ1-3 | TRBV29-1 | CSAATGPLRSGNTIYF | TGCAGCGCCGCAACCGGGCCGCTCCGCTCTGGAAACACCATATATTTT
- | TRBD1 | TRBJ1-3 | TRBV28 | CASSFFGDSSGNTIYF | TGTGCCAGCAGTTTCTTCGGGGACAGCTCTGGAAACACCATATATTTT
- | TRBD1 | TRBJ2-7 | TRBV7-9 | CASSPPGQGRPYEQYF | TGTGCCAGCAGCCCTCCCGGACAGGGGCGGCCCTACGAGCAGTACTTC
- | - | TRBJ2-2 | TRBV13 | CASRTHRSGTGELFF | TGTGCCAGCAGGACCCATAGGTCGGGGACCGGGGAGCTGTTTTTT
- | - | TRBJ2-3 | TRBV7-2 | CASSPPGVTDTQYF | TGTGCCAGCAGCCCCCCAGGAGTGACAGATACGCAGTATTTT
- | - | TRBJ1-2 | TRBV14 | CASSQDIARYGYTF | TGTGCCAGCAGCCAAGATATAGCACGCTATGGCTACACCTTC
- | TRBD1 | TRBJ2-1 | TRBV7-3 | CASSRSGQGKNEQFF | TGTGCCAGCAGCCGTTCGGGACAGGGGAAGAATGAGCAGTTCTTC
- | - | TRBJ2-5 | TRBV27 | CASSFLGSQETQYF | TGTGCCAGCAGTTTTTTGGGGTCACAAGAGACCCAGTACTTC
- | - | TRBJ1-5 | TRBV6-5 | CASSYLGVSGQPQHF | TGTGCCAGCAGTTACTTGGGGGTCTCGGGTCAGCCCCAGCATTTT
- | TRBD1 | TRBJ1-5 | TRBV5-3 | CARRVLGQGPEDQPQHF | TGTGCCAGAAGGGTTCTGGGACAGGGGCCGGAGGATCAGCCCCAGCATTTT
- | TRBD2 | TRBJ2-7 | TRBV29-1 | CSVGGGGGYYEQYF | TGCAGCGTTGGGGGTGGCGGGGGATACTACGAGCAGTACTTC
- | - | TRBJ2-1 | TRBV9 | CASSVEENSYNEQFF | TGTGCCAGCAGCGTAGAGGAGAACTCCTACAATGAGCAGTTCTTC
- | - | TRBJ2-3 | TRBV9 | CASSVELTSTDTQYF | TGTGCCAGCAGCGTAGAGCTCACTAGCACAGATACGCAGTATTTT
- | TRBD1 | TRBJ1-6 | TRBV6-5 | CASSYGQGVNSPLHF | TGTGCCAGCAGTTACGGACAGGGGGTAAATTCACCCCTCCACTTT
- | - | TRBJ2-2 | TRBV3-1/TRBV3-2 | CASSQGGRAGKTGELFF | TGTGCCAGCAGCCAAGGCGGAAGGGCGGGGAAGACCGGGGAGCTGTTTTTT
- | TRBD2 | TRBJ2-1 | TRBV6-2/TRBV6-3 | CASSYGLAAYNEQFF | TGTGCCAGCAGTTACGGGCTAGCGGCCTACAATGAGCAGTTCTTC
few | - | TRBJ2-2 | TRBV24-1 | CATGPLAVPGELFF | TGTGCCACCGGTCCACTAGCCGTCCCCGGGGAGCTGTTTTTT
- | - | TRBJ2-5 | TRBV7-9 | CASSSAGVGAETQYF | TGTGCCAGCAGCTCCGCCGGGGTAGGGGCTGAGACCCAGTACTTC
- | - | TRBJ2-3 | TRBV19 | CASRPMRAGNTDTQYF | TGTGCCAGTAGACCTATGAGGGCAGGGAACACAGATACGCAGTATTTT
- | - | TRBJ2-3 | TRBV7-3 | CASSLRGGETDTQYF | TGTGCCAGCAGCTTAAGAGGGGGTGAGACAGATACGCAGTATTTT
- | TRBD2 | TRBJ2-2 | TRBV7-3 | CASSSSGINGGELFF | TGTGCCAGCTCTTCTAGCGGGATTAATGGCGGGGAGCTGTTTTTT
- | - | TRBJ2-4 | TRBV6-5 | CASSYSGFLAKNIQYF | TGTGCCAGCAGTTACTCGGGGTTCCTAGCCAAAAACATTCAGTACTTC
- | TRBD2 | TRBJ2-2 | TRBV3-1/TRBV3-2 | CASSQKGLAGSTGELFF | TGTGCCAGCAGCCAAAAGGGACTAGCGGGGTCCACCGGGGAGCTGTTTTTT
- | TRBD1 | TRBJ1-2 | TRBV27 | CASSSRDRGRPYGYTF | TGTGCCAGCAGTTCCCGGGACAGGGGACGGCCCTATGGCTACACCTTC
once | - | TRBJ1-1 | TRBV7-9 | CASSLAQGPLTEAFF | TGTGCCAGCAGCTTAGCTCAGGGGCCCCTCACTGAAGCTTTCTTT
- | - | TRBJ2-2 | TRBV9 | CASSFSSQINTGELFF | TGTGCCAGCAGCTTTTCAAGCCAGATAAACACCGGGGAGCTGTTTTTT
- | - | TRBJ2-3 | TRBV7-7 | CASSLILDTDTQYF | TGTGCTAGCAGCTTAATTCTAGACACAGATACGCAGTATTTT
- | - | TRBJ2-7 | TRBV6-1 | CASSDLGIGEQYF | TGTGCCAGCAGTGATCTGGGGATTGGGGAGCAGTACTTC
once | - | TRBJ1-2 | TRBV9 | CASSVRVRTVANYGYTF | TGTGCCAGCAGCGTGAGGGTCAGAACTGTAGCTAACTATGGCTACACCTTC
- | TRBD1 | TRBJ1-6 | TRBV27 | CASSWDGTGEFSPLHF | TGTGCCAGCAGTTGGGATGGGACAGGGGAGTTTTCACCCCTCCACTTT
once | - | TRBJ2-2 | TRBV7-3 | CASSRDGWKNTGELFF | TGTGCCAGCAGCCGCGACGGGTGGAAGAACACCGGGGAGCTGTTTTTT
- | - | TRBJ2-5 | TRBV5-6 | CASSLGSAEETQYF | TGTGCCAGCAGCTTGGGGTCAGCGGAAGAGACCCAGTACTTC
few | TRBD1 | TRBJ1-2 | TRBV9 | CASSARGGAGYGYTF | TGTGCCAGCAGCGCCAGAGGGGGCGCCGGCTATGGCTACACCTTC
- | - | TRBJ1-6 | TRBV3-1/TRBV3-2 | CASSQGNNSPLHF | TGTGCCAGCAGCCAAGGAAATAATTCACCCCTCCACTTT
- | - | TRBJ1-3 | TRBV13 | CASTVGANSGNTIYF | TGTGCCAGCACCGTAGGGGCCAACTCTGGAAACACCATATATTTT
- | - | TRBJ2-7 | TRBV2 | CASTDLYEQYF | TGTGCCAGCACTGACCTCTACGAGCAGTACTTC
once | - | TRBJ2-7 | TRBV6-5 | CASKATYEQYF | TGTGCCAGCAAGGCCACCTACGAGCAGTACTTC
- | - | TRBJ1-5 | TRBV6-2/TRBV6-3 | CASSPGGLQPQHF | TGTGCCAGCAGCCCGGGAGGGCTCCAGCCCCAGCATTTT